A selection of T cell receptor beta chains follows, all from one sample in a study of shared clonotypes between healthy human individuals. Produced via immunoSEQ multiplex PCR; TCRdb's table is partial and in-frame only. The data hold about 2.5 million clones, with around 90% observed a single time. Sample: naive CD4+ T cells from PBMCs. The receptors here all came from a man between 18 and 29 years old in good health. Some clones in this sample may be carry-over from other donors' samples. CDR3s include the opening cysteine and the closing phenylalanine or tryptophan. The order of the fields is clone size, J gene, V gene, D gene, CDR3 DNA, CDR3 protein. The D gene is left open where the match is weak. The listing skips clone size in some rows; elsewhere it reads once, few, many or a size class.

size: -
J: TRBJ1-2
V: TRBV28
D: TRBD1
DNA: TGTGCCAGCAGGGCCGGGACAGGGCTATTTGGCTACACCTTC
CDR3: CASRAGTGLFGYTF

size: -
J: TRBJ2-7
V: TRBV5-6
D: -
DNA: TGTGCCAGCAGTCCAACCAGGGGTTACGAGCAGTACTTC
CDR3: CASSPTRGYEQYF

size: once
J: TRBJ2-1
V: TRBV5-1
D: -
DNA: TGCGCCAGCACCCTACGTACTAGATCCCATGAGCAGTTCTTC
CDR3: CASTLRTRSHEQFF

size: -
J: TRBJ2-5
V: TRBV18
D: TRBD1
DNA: TGTGCCAGCTCACACGGACAGGCCCCGGCGGCCCAGTACTTC
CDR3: CASSHGQAPAAQYF

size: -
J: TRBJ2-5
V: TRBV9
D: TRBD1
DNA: TGTGCCAGCAGCGCGAGCTGGGACAGTCAAGAGACCCAGTACTTC
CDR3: CASSASWDSQETQYF

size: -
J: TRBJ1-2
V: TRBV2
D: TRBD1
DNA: TGTGCCAGCAGGCAACGACAGGGGAACTATGGCTACACCTTC
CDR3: CASRQRQGNYGYTF

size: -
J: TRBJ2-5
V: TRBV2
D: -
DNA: TGTGCCAGCAGTGAAGTTCGTGAGGGGAAGACCCAGTACTTC
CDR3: CASSEVREGKTQYF

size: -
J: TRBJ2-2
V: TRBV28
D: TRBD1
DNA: TGTGCCAGCAGTCCCCCCCAGGGGGACCCCGGGGAGCTGTTTTTT
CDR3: CASSPPQGDPGELFF

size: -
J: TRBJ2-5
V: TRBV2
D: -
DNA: TGTGCCAGCAGTTTAGGGATTGGGTACCAAGAGACCCAGTACTTC
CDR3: CASSLGIGYQETQYF

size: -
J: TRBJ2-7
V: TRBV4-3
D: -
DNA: TGCGCCAGCAGCCAAAATCAGGGATCCTACGAGCAGTACTTC
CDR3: CASSQNQGSYEQYF

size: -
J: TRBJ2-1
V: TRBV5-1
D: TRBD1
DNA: TGCGCCAGCAAACTCGGGACAGGGATCACCAATGAGCAGTTCTTC
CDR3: CASKLGTGITNEQFF

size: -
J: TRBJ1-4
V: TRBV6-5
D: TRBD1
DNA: TGTGCCAGCAGGCAGACAGGGCGGCGGGGAAAACTGTTTTTT
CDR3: CASRQTGRRGKLFF

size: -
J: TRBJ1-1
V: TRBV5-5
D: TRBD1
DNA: TGTGCCAGCAGCCCTACAGACAGGGGCGGAAACACTGAAGCTTTCTTT
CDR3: CASSPTDRGGNTEAFF

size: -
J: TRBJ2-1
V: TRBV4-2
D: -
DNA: TGTGCCAGCAGCCAAGATTTTGCCTATGAGCAGTTCTTC
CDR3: CASSQDFAYEQFF

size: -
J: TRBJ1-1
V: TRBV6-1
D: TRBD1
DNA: TGTGCCAGCAGTGTCAACCGGGGACAGGGGGCGATGCAAGCTTTCTTT
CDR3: CASSVNRGQGAMQAFF

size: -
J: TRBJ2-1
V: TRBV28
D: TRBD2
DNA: TGTGCCAGCAGTTTGGGACTAGCGGGAGGGTATGAGCAGTTCTTC
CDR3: CASSLGLAGGYEQFF

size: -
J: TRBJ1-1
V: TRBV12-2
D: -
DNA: TGTGCAAGTCGCTTTCCCTGGTTTCAGAACACTGAAGCTTTCTTT
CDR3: CASRFPWFQNTEAFF

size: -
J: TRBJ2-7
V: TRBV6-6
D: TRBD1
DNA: TGTGCCAGCAGGAGGGGGCCGTACTACGAGCAGTACTTC
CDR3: CASRRGPYYEQYF

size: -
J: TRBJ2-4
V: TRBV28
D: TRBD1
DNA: TGTGCCAGCAGTTTATCCTTCGGAGGACAGGGGATTTGGGGCATTCAGTACTTC
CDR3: CASSLSFGGQGIWGIQYF

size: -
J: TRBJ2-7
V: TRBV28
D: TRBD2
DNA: TGTGCCAGCAGCGGAGGGACTAGCGGGAACGAGCAGTACTTC
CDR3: CASSGGTSGNEQYF

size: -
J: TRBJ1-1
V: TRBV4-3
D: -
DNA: TGCGCCAGCAGCCGCACGGACGCGGTCAACACTGAAGCTTTCTTT
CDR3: CASSRTDAVNTEAFF

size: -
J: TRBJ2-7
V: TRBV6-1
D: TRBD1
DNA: TGTGCCAGCAAAGCCGGGGACAGTTCCTACGAGCAGTACTTC
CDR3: CASKAGDSSYEQYF

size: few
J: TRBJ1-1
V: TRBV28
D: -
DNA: TGTGCCAGCAGTTTTCGGACTGAAGCTTTCTTT
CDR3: CASSFRTEAFF

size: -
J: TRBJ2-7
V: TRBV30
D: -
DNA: TGTGCCTGGAGTAATTCCCCGGCCGTCTCCTCCGAGCAGTACTTC
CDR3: CAWSNSPAVSSEQYF

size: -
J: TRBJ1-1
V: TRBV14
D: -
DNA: TGTGCCAGCAGCCCAATTCGGGGGGAGGTGTGGACTGAAGCTTTCTTT
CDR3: CASSPIRGEVWTEAFF

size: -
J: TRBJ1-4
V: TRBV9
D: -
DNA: TGTGCCAGCAGCGAAACGGATGAAAAACTGTTTTTT
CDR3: CASSETDEKLFF

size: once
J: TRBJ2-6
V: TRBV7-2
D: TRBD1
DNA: TGTGCCAGCAGCCCCTTCGGGCAGGGGGTGACTGGGGCCAACGTCCTGACTTTC
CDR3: CASSPFGQGVTGANVLTF

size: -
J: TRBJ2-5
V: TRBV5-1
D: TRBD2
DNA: TGCGCCAGCAGCTCCATGGGGGGGGGTGAAGAGACCCAGTACTTC
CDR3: CASSSMGGGEETQYF

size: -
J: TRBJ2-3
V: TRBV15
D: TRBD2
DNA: TGTGCCACCAGCAGCCCAAGAGGGACTAGCGGGAGGTTTGGAGATACGCAGTATTTT
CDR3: CATSSPRGTSGRFGDTQYF

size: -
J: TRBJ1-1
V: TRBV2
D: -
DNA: TGTGCCAGCAGTTTAAGGGTAGGGGACACTGAAGCTTTCTTT
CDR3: CASSLRVGDTEAFF

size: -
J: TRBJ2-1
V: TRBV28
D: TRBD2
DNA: TGTGCCAGCAGTTGGACTAGCGGCAATGAGCAGTTCTTC
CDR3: CASSWTSGNEQFF

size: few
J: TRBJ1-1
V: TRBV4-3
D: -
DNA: TGCGCCAGCAGCCAGGAGACGGGGATGAACACTGAAGCTTTCTTT
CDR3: CASSQETGMNTEAFF

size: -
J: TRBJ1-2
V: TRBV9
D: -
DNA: TGTGCCAGCAGCGTAGGGGCAGGGTCGAACTATGGCTACACCTTC
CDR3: CASSVGAGSNYGYTF

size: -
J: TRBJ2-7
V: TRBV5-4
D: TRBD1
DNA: TGTGCCAGCAGCATCGGACAGGGTGTGTACTACGAGCAGTACTTC
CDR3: CASSIGQGVYYEQYF

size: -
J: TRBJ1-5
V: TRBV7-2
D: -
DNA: TGTGCCAGCAGCTTAGCGGCGAGGAATCAGCCCCAGCATTTT
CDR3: CASSLAARNQPQHF

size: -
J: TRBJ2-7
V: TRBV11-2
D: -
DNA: TGTGCCAGCAGCCCTCCCGGGGGACGCAGAAGCTCCTACGAGCAGTACTTC
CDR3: CASSPPGGRRSSYEQYF

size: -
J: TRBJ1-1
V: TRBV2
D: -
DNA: TGTGCCAGCAGGAGAGGGTTGAGCTTTGAAGCTTTCTTT
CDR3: CASRRGLSFEAFF

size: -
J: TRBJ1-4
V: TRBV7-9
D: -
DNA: TGTGCCAGCAGCTTACGTCAGGGACTCCCCTCGATGAAACTGTTTTTT
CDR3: CASSLRQGLPSMKLFF

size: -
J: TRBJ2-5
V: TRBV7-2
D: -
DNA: TGTGCCAGCAGTCCTTCAATGATTCAAGAGACCCAGTACTTC
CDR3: CASSPSMIQETQYF

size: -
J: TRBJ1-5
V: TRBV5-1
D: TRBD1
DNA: TGCGCCAGCAGCTTGTACACAGGGGGCAATCAGCCCCAGCATTTT
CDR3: CASSLYTGGNQPQHF

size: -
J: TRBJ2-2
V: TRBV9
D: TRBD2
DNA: TGTGCCAGCAGCCCTCGACTAGCGGGAATGTTAGGGGAGCTGTTTTTT
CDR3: CASSPRLAGMLGELFF

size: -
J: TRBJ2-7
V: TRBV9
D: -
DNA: TGTGCCAGCAGTGGAACGGGCGGCTCCTACGAGCAGTACTTC
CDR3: CASSGTGGSYEQYF

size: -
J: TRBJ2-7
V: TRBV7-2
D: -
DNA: TGTGCCAGCAGCTTAGTGGGGGGTCTTGTCAGCTCCTACGAGCAGTACTTC
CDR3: CASSLVGGLVSSYEQYF

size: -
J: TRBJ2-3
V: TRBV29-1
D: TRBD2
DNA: TGCAGCCTCAAGAGCGGGAGTCCAGATACGCAGTATTTT
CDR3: CSLKSGSPDTQYF

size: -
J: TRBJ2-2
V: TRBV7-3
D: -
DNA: TGTGCCACAGGCCAGAACACCGGGGAGCTGTTTTTT
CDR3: CATGQNTGELFF

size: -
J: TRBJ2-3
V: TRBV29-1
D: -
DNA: TGCAGCGTTGGTGGGACACGCCAGGGGACAGATACGCAGTATTTT
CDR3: CSVGGTRQGTDTQYF

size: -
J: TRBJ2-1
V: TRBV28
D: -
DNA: TGTGCCAGCAGAGCTTACAATGAGCAGTTCTTC
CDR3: CASRAYNEQFF

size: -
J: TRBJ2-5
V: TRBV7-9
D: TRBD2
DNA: TGTGCCAGCAGTAAAACTAGCGGACAAGAGACCCAGTACTTC
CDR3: CASSKTSGQETQYF

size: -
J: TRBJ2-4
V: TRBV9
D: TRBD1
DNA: TGTGCCAGCAGCTCTCCTAGACAGGGGTTCAGCATTCAGTACTTC
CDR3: CASSSPRQGFSIQYF

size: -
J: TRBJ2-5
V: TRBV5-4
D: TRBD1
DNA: TGTGCCAGCAGCTTTACACAGGGGGAGACCCAGTACTTC
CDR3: CASSFTQGETQYF

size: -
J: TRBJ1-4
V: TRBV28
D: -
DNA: TGTGCCAGCAGTAGGGGCCCAGGATCTAATGAAAAACTGTTTTTT
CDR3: CASSRGPGSNEKLFF

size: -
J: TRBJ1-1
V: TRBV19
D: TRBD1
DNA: TGTGCCAGTAGTACTCAGTTACAGGGGGCAGGAGCTTTCTTT
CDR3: CASSTQLQGAGAFF

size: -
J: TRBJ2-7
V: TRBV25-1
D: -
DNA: TGTGCCAGCAGGGTTGCGTACGAGCAGTACTTC
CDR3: CASRVAYEQYF

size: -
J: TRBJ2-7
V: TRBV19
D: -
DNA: TGTGCCAGTAAGATGGAAAGGAGTTCCTACGAGCAGTACTTC
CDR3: CASKMERSSYEQYF

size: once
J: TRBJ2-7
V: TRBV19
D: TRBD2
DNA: TGTGCCAGTAGTATACGGAGCGGGAGGCACTACGAGCAGTACTTC
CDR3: CASSIRSGRHYEQYF